The 28 T cell receptor beta chains presented below share a single source sample, sequenced in a study of shared clonotypes between healthy human individuals. Naive CD8 cells were CD45RO-negative, positively selected for CCR7, excluding terminally differentiated effector memory CD45RA+ cells. The protocol was immunoSEQ multiplex PCR, while the TCRdb copy is restricted to in-frame clones and leaves out a portion. The table includes 2 million to 2.5 million clones, about 92% detected once. Sequencing was performed on naive CD8+ T cells from PBMCs. These receptors all stem from a young man in good health. Some clones in this sample may be carry-over from other donors' samples.

The chain has TRBV6-1 and TRBJ2-6; D is possibly TRBD1 (5 bases). This CDR3 comprises 19 residues. Trimming stripped 2 bases from V and 0 bases from J, with 17 bases between. Germline V lookup: CDR1 MNHNS, CDR2 SASEGT. CDR3 region: CASSETYRIPLSGANVLTF. The CDR3 DNA reads as TGTGCCAGCAGTGAAACCTACAGGATCCCACTCTCTGGGGCCAACGTCCTGACTTTC.

The rearrangement joins TRBV25-1 to TRBJ2-7; TRBD1 aligns across 8 bases. The V gene's germline CDR1 is MGHDK and CDR2 SYGVNS. Unmatched junction bases numbered 10, after V lost 3 bases and J lost 3 bases. The CDR3 totals 16 residues. The CDR3 loop is CASSDWTGRDHYEQYF. The CDR3 DNA is TGTGCCAGCAGTGACTGGACAGGGAGAGACCACTACGAGCAGTACTTC.

V and J are TRBV5-4 and TRBJ1-2, with D possibly TRBD1 on 5 matching bases. Germline CDR1 is SGHNT and CDR2 is YYREEE (reference sequence). This CDR3 is 17 amino acids long. Trimming left V 3 bases short and J 3 bases short, with 21 bases between. CDR3 nucleotides: TGTGCCAGCAGCTCCTACGAAGGGGAGGGATTCTACTATGGCTACACCTTC. Protein product: CASSSYEGEGFYYGYTF.

As for this clone: Other nucleotide sequences in the sample specify the same CDR3. J is TRBJ2-1 and V is TRBV5-6; D is uncertain. V was clipped by 0 bases and J by 7 bases, with 5 bases between them. The CDR3 totals 12 residues. CDR1 and CDR2 from the germline V gene are SGHDT and YYEEEE. CDR3 protein: CASSLGQNEQFF. CDR3 DNA sequence: TGTGCCAGCAGCTTGGGGCAGAATGAGCAGTTCTTC.

The V call is TRBV28, the J call TRBJ1-5; possibly TRBD1 for D (6 bases). The CDR3 loop spans 17 amino acids. Trimming pared 3 bases from V and 0 bases from J, leaving 15 bases between. In germline, CDR1 is MDHEN, CDR2 SYDVKM. The CDR3 reads CASSLRPGTHSNQPQHF. The CDR3 DNA follows: TGTGCCAGCAGTTTGCGGCCCGGGACACATAGCAATCAGCCCCAGCATTTT. Together with reference TRBV28 and TRBJ1-5, the CDR3 gives the full variable domain: DVKVTQSSRYLVKRTGEKVFLECVQDMDHENMFWYRQDPGLGLRLIYFSYDVKMKEKGDIPEGYSVSREKKERFSLILESASTNQTSMYLCASSLRPGTHSNQPQHFGDGTRLSIL.

The V and J genes are TRBV9 and TRBJ2-6; 9 bases line up with TRBD1. The CDR3 is 18 residues long. Germline trimming cut 3 bases from V and 5 bases from J; bases unmatched to any gene: 12. Looked up from germline, CDR1 is SGDLS and CDR2 is YYNGEE. The CDR3 spells CASSARDRAPFWANVLTF. DNA of the CDR3: TGTGCCAGCAGCGCCCGGGACAGGGCCCCTTTCTGGGCCAACGTCCTGACTTTC.

The V call is TRBV9, the J call TRBJ2-5; 9 positions agree with TRBD1. This CDR3 contains 15 residues. Germline loops: CDR1 SGDLS, CDR2 YYNGEE. The V segment lost 4 bases and the J segment 5 bases; nucleotides outside the gene matches: 9. CDR3: CASSSTGGGMETQYF. In DNA form, the CDR3 reads TGTGCCAGCAGCTCAACAGGGGGCGGGATGGAGACCCAGTACTTC.

The chain couples TRBV5-1 to TRBJ2-3, with D maybe TRBD2 (6 bases). Germline CDR1 is SGHRS and CDR2 is YFSETQ. The CDR3 covers 14 residues. V was pared by 3 bases and J by 3 bases, with 11 bases between. CDR3 sequence: CASSWLALTDTQYF. DNA for the CDR3: TGCGCCAGCAGCTGGCTAGCGCTTACAGATACGCAGTATTTT. Drawing the rest from reference TRBV5-1 and TRBJ2-3, the complete variable domain is KAGVTQTPRYLIKTRGQQVTLSCSPISGHRSVSWYQQTPGQGLQFLFEYFSETQRNKGNFPGRFSGRQFSNSRSEMNVSTLELGDSALYLCASSWLALTDTQYFGPGTRLTVL.

The chain carries TRBV27 and TRBJ2-7, with a weak D call TRBD2 (6 bases). In germline, CDR1 is MNHEY, CDR2 SMNVEV (reference sequence). The CDR3 has 16 amino acids. V gave up 1 base and J gave up 2 bases, with 15 bases separating them. The CDR3 DNA follows: TGTGCCAGCAGTTTATTGGTAGCGGAGGGACCCTACGAGCAGTACTTC. It codes for CASSLLVAEGPYEQYF.

The CDR3 region is CASSEWDSRIQETQYF. The CDR3 bases are TGCGCCAGCAGTGAGTGGGACAGCCGAATCCAAGAGACCCAGTACTTC. The chain links TRBV10-2 to TRBJ2-5; TRBD1 matches at 7 bases. The germline V gene has CDR1 WSHSY and CDR2 SAAADI. This CDR3 has 16 residues. With V trimmed by 1 base and J by 1 base, 6 bases remained unmatched.

Concerning this clone itself: The same CDR3 arises from other DNA sequences in this sample as well. V gene TRBV27 combines with J gene TRBJ2-1; D call uncertain. The CDR3 has 14 amino acids. Germline CDR1 MNHEY, CDR2 SMNVEV (reference sequence). V lost 5 bases and J lost 0, with 8 bases in between. Here the CDR3 DNA reads TGTGCCAGCAGTCCCCAAAGCTCCTACAATGAGCAGTTCTTC. It yields the protein CASSPQSSYNEQFF.

The DNA for the CDR3 is TGTGCCAGCAGATGGGGACTAGCAGCCTACAATGAGCAGTTCTTC. It encodes CASRWGLAAYNEQFF. The genes are TRBV28 and TRBJ2-1, with 9 nucleotides matching TRBD2. From germline, CDR1 is MDHEN and CDR2 SYDVKM. The CDR3 runs to 15 residues. Trimming cost V 6 bases and J 2 bases; bases outside gene matches: 5.

The chain carries TRBV6-1 and TRBJ2-1; 11 bases match TRBD2. With V trimmed by 6 bases and J by 7 bases, 5 bases remained unmatched. The germline V gene has CDR1 MNHNS and CDR2 SASEGT. This CDR3 spans 14 amino acids. CDR3 amino acids: CASRTSGIWNEQFF. For the CDR3, the DNA is TGTGCCAGCAGGACTAGCGGGATATGGAATGAGCAGTTCTTC.

The chain has TRBV27 and TRBJ2-7; 7 bases line up with TRBD1. Germline V lookup: CDR1 MNHEY, CDR2 SMNVEV (reference sequence). There are 11 residues in the CDR3. V trimming: 10 bases; J trimming: 5 bases; junction bases outside the gene matches: 5. The CDR3 reads CATLTGNEQYF. The CDR3 DNA reads as TGTGCCACATTGACAGGGAACGAGCAGTACTTC.

The V and J genes are TRBV18 and TRBJ2-2; the match to TRBD1 covers 8 bases. Germline trimming cut 6 bases from V and 4 bases from J; bases unmatched to any gene: 7. There are 15 residues in the CDR3. Germline V gene data show CDR1 as KGHSH and CDR2 as LQKENI. CDR3 DNA: TGTGCCAGCTCCCTAGAGACAGGGGCCACCGGGGAGCTGTTTTTT. Translating it yields CASSLETGATGELFF.

The gene calls are TRBV6-5 and TRBJ2-1, with no clear D. Trimming removed 7 bases from V and 1 base from J, with 11 bases in between. The CDR3 length is 14 residues. The germline V gene encodes CDR1 MNHEY and CDR2 SVGAGI. The CDR3 DNA sequence: TGTGCCAGCACGGCCTACCGTTCCTACAATGAGCAGTTCTTC. It specifies CASTAYRSYNEQFF.

This chain uses TRBV28 with TRBJ2-7, with D perhaps matching TRBD1 (5 bases). Trimming stripped 4 bases from V and 6 bases from J, with 19 bases between. CDR1 is MDHEN, CDR2 SYDVKM, per germline. The CDR3 is made up of 15 amino acids. As DNA, the CDR3 is TGTGCCAGCAGTTACCACTTTAAGGGGCGGATCGAGCAGTACTTC. Residues: CASSYHFKGRIEQYF. The full variable domain, in which reference TRBV28 and TRBJ2-7 provide the parts outside the CDR3, is DVKVTQSSRYLVKRTGEKVFLECVQDMDHENMFWYRQDPGLGLRLIYFSYDVKMKEKGDIPEGYSVSREKKERFSLILESASTNQTSMYLCASSYHFKGRIEQYFGPGTRLTVT.

The chain carries TRBV29-1 and TRBJ1-1; no firm D call. This CDR3 contains 10 residues. Germline V gene sequence: CDR1 SQVTM, CDR2 ANQGSEA. Trimming took 7 bases from V and 3 from J, leaving 6 bases between them. The CDR3 region has the DNA TGCAGCGGGTTCGACACTGAAGCTTTCTTT. The encoded protein is CSGFDTEAFF.

The chain carries TRBV5-8 and TRBJ2-3, with a tentative D call TRBD2 (6 bases). Germline V lookup: CDR1 SGHTS, CDR2 YDEGEE. V lost 5 bases and J lost 1, with 14 bases in between. The CDR3 runs to 15 residues. The CDR3 region has the DNA TGTGCCAGCAGTCTGGGGGGTCTAGGCACAGATACGCAGTATTTT. Its protein is CASSLGGLGTDTQYF.

This clone was seen a single time. In the same sample, other DNA sequences code for this CDR3. The chain employs TRBV11-2 and TRBJ2-7; no definite D call. The CDR3 contains 14 residues. Trimming removed 1 base from V and 2 bases from J, with 9 bases in between. Germline V CDR1 and CDR2: SGHAT, FQNNGV. The CDR3 here is CASSLVSQTYEQYF. For the CDR3, the DNA is TGTGCCAGCAGCTTAGTTTCGCAGACCTACGAGCAGTACTTC.

This clone was seen once. This rearrangement joins TRBV11-2 to TRBJ2-5; 9 bases agree with TRBD1. Germline V gives CDR1 SGHAT, CDR2 FQNNGV. The CDR3 loop spans 17 amino acids. The J segment lost 5 bases and the V segment lost 4 bases, leaving 14 bases of the junction unmatched. The CDR3 DNA is TGTGCCAGCAGCTCTAGAGACCGGGACAGGGCGTGGGAGACCCAGTACTTC. It is translated as CASSSRDRDRAWETQYF.

The chain joins TRBV7-2 to TRBJ2-2; TRBD1 is a possible D gene (6 bases). Germline V gene sequence: CDR1 SGHTA, CDR2 FQGNSA. This CDR3 comprises 17 residues. The V end lost 1 base, the J end lost 0 bases, and 12 bases lay between the germline ends. This chain's CDR3 is CASSLVYRTANTGELFF. The CDR3 region has the DNA TGTGCCAGCAGCTTAGTATACAGGACAGCGAACACCGGGGAGCTGTTTTTT. The full variable domain, in which reference TRBV7-2 and TRBJ2-2 provide the parts outside the CDR3, is GAGVSQSPSNKVTEKGKDVELRCDPISGHTALYWYRQSLGQGLEFLIYFQGNSAPDKSGLPSDRFSAERTGGSVSTLTIQRTQQEDSAVYLCASSLVYRTANTGELFFGEGSRLTVL.

The chain carries TRBV4-1 and TRBJ2-7; D gene uncertain. This CDR3 contains 14 residues. Germline V gene sequence: CDR1 MGHRA, CDR2 YSYEKL. Trimming cost V 1 base and J 6 bases, with 13 bases left between them. DNA for the CDR3: TGCGCCAGCAGCCAAGTCTTATCGCAGACCGAGCAGTACTTC. Translated: CASSQVLSQTEQYF.

The V call is TRBV11-2, the J call TRBJ2-3, with TRBD2 matching 8 bases. CDR1 SGHAT and CDR2 FQNNGV come from the germline V gene. V lost 5 bases and J lost 4; bases outside the gene matches: 2. CDR3 length equals 13 residues. The CDR3 region is CASSQRGSDTQYF. CDR3 DNA sequence: TGTGCCAGCAGCCAGCGGGGGTCAGATACGCAGTATTTT.

J is TRBJ1-5 and V is TRBV6-1; possible D gene TRBD1, 6 bases. Germline assignment: CDR1 MNHNS and CDR2 SASEGT. V dropped 4 bases and J dropped 7 bases, with 17 bases sitting between them. The CDR3 runs 15 residues. CDR3 DNA sequence: TGTGCCAGCAGTGGACCTACAGGGTTGGGGCAGCCCCAGCATTTT. It is translated as CASSGPTGLGQPQHF.

The chain combines TRBV7-2 with TRBJ2-6; no clear D. CDR3 length: 16 amino acids. With 5 bases removed from V and 1 base from J, the gap between germline ends came to 12 bases. Per germline, CDR1 SGHTA and CDR2 FQGNSA. This chain's CDR3 is CASSPARFSGANVLTF. The CDR3 bases are TGTGCCAGCAGCCCAGCCCGGTTTTCTGGGGCCAACGTCCTGACTTTC.

The rearrangement links TRBV6-6 to TRBJ1-1, with 8 bases matching TRBD1. Losses at the gene ends were 8 bases for V and 1 base for J; bases not matched to a gene: 6. The germline gives CDR1 MNHNY, CDR2 SVGAGI (reference sequence). The CDR3 sequence is 14 residues long. As DNA, the CDR3 is TGTGCCAGCGAGACAGGGGATGAGAACACTGAAGCTTTCTTT. This codes for CASETGDENTEAFF.

This clone appeared once. This chain uses TRBV5-1 with TRBJ2-3; D may correspond to TRBD1 or TRBD2 (5 bases each). CDR3 length: 16 amino acids. The germline V gene encodes CDR1 SGHRS and CDR2 YFSETQ. Trimming pared 1 base from V and 5 bases from J, leaving 17 bases between. The CDR3 spells CASSLFGGDLIDTQYF. CDR3 coding DNA: TGCGCCAGCAGCTTGTTTGGTGGGGACCTCATAGATACGCAGTATTTT.